This T cell receptor beta chain was captured in a study of T cells in Graves' hyperthyroidism and ophthalmopathy. Amplified TCR beta CDR3 regions derived from RNA transcripts. Using the HTBI primer set, a first-round RT-PCR was run on the TCR CDR3. Using its own MiXCR run on the multiplex PCR reads, TCRdb lists one record per CDR3 protein. The profile shows roughly 500,000 distinct CDR3 sequences, roughly 46% of them singletons. This receptor was identified in an adult woman with Graves' disease, either hyperthyroidism or ophthalmopathy (not recorded which). The sequencing input was peripheral blood or thyroid tissue (not recorded which).

This CDR3 reads CASSTWTGYYEQYF. CDR3 nucleotide sequence: TGTGCCAGCAGCACCTGGACAGGATACTACGAGCAGTACTTC. J is TRBJ2-7 and V is TRBV11-2; 7 nucleotides agree with TRBD1. Trimming took 5 bases from V and 3 from J; bases not matched to a gene: 7. The CDR3 consists of 14 residues. CDR1 and CDR2 (germline): SGHAT, FQNNGV.